This entry features one TCR beta chain sequence. There are a few counts of this clone. This receptor's antigen is unknown. No much larger clonotype is one base removed from it; base qualities were not supplied. This sample is drawn from a study of PD-1 blockade in mismatch repair-deficient tumors (dated by TCRdb to about 2017). For the study in its entirety: The trial enrolled some 82 consecutive patients with 11 to 12 mismatch repair-deficient cancer types between 2013 and September 2016, all previously treated and progressing. Deep sequencing of TCR CDR3 regions was used to track tumor-associated T cell clones in peripheral blood of patients responding to PD-1 blockade.

Sample time point, as interpreted from the label and publication: roughly ten-day in vitro stimulation with candidate neoantigen peptide 5. For every enrolled patient, mismatch repair deficiency was confirmed by either polymerase chain reaction or immunohistochemistry. TCR sequencing was carried out for three patients who responded to pembrolizumab therapy. Six or seven ELISpot-reactive candidate neoantigen peptides were each used in an approximately 10-day in vitro stimulation before TCR sequencing. A control culture lacking peptide was run in an identical manner and was used as the baseline for calculation of clone fold changes. Pembrolizumab PD-1 blockade was prospectively tested in advanced mismatch repair-deficient cancers, regardless of tissue of origin, in the phase II trial. Beyond this particular receptor, the publication reports: After pembrolizumab, tumor-resident clones, which were often undetectable in blood before treatment, expanded rapidly and then contracted, generally ahead of radiologic responses. Three of seven peptides elicited clonal expansion, yielding around 140 unique blood TCRs, about 7 also found in tumor; all positive peptides derived from frameshift mutations.

V sheds 3 bases and J sheds 0 bases, leaving 6 bases between their ends. The CDR3, cysteine through phenylalanine, is 13 amino acids long. Solely the CDR3 DNA is kept, with 39 bases framed from the first base. CDR1 and CDR2 (SGHNT, YENEEA) derive from the germline V gene. Library method: the immunoSEQ multiplex PCR assay. The authors' analysis ran thus. A clone was classified as neoantigen-specific if the clone expanded significantly in response to the relevant peptide and did not expand significantly in response to any other peptide tested. TCRdb carries this immuneACCESS record with in-frame sequences only. Its versions omit some clonotypes, under half of them owing to an unresolved V gene in the studies checked, with the rest unexplained. That table is the source of V, J and clone size, and D and trimming were worked out from the DNA. The sample includes over 13,000 clones, with approximately 80% observed a single time. The ten top clones hold about a tenth of the sample.

The chain is encoded by TRBV11-3 joined to TRBJ2-7, with the D gene too uncertain to name. The source of this sequence is an adult with mismatch repair-deficient cancer. The specimen was cells cultured in vitro, collected from a patient treated with pembrolizumab. The CDR3 amino acid sequence is: CASSLRSSYEQYF. The nucleotides are TGTGCCAGCAGCTTGCGTAGCTCCTACGAGCAGTACTTC.